The 7 T cell receptor beta chains below come from one sample, sequenced in a study of blood T cell repertoires in COVID-19. Only in-frame clones appear in the TCRdb table, and some are missing; sequencing was by immunoSEQ multiplex PCR. The top ten clones hold 3% to 3.5% of a sample with 150,000 or so clones, roughly 80% of them seen once. The sequenced material came from peripheral blood. These receptors were obtained from an elderly woman with acute or convalescent COVID-19.

This chain joins TRBV5-1 and TRBJ1-1; 7 nucleotides align to TRBD1. The trim removed 3 bases at V and 0 bases at J, leaving 11 bases unmatched. Germline V lookup: CDR1 SGHRS, CDR2 YFSETQ. This CDR3 spans 17 amino acids. The CDR3 here is CASSSRTGGTLNTEAFF. Written as DNA, the CDR3 is TGCGCCAGCAGCTCCCGGACAGGCGGAACTTTGAACACTGAAGCTTTCTTT. Variable domain in full (rest from reference TRBV5-1 and TRBJ1-1): KAGVTQTPRYLIKTRGQQVTLSCSPISGHRSVSWYQQTPGQGLQFLFEYFSETQRNKGNFPGRFSGRQFSNSRSEMNVSTLELGDSALYLCASSSRTGGTLNTEAFFGQGTRLTVV.

This clone appeared a single time. This chain joins TRBV7-3 and TRBJ1-5; possible D gene TRBD1, 6 bases. V lost 5 bases and J 2 bases, leaving 10 bases between the germline ends. Germline-derived CDR1 and CDR2 are SGHTA and FQGTGA. The CDR3 covers 14 residues. DNA for the CDR3: TGTGCCAGCAGCCTAGGGGGAGGCAATCAGCCCCAGCATTTT. Protein sequence: CASSLGGGNQPQHF. Based on the CDR3 plus reference TRBV7-3 and TRBJ1-5, the full variable domain is GAGVSQTPSNKVTEKGKYVELRCDPISGHTALYWYRQSLGQGPEFLIYFQGTGAADDSGLPNDRFFAVRPEGSVSTLKIQRTERGDSAVYLCASSLGGGNQPQHFGDGTRLSIL.

This clone was seen a single time. The chain has TRBV15 and TRBJ2-7; perhaps TRBD2 as D (6 bases). The CDR3 runs 14 residues. Trimming took off 0 bases at V and 5 bases at J, with 11 bases between the two ends. Germline V gives CDR1 LNHNV, CDR2 YYDKDF (reference sequence). CDR3: CATSRDLASHEQYF. CDR3 sequence (DNA): TGTGCCACCAGCAGAGATCTAGCGAGCCACGAGCAGTACTTC.

The chain joins TRBV7-3 to TRBJ1-6; weak D call: TRBD1 (6 bases). The germline V and J ends were trimmed by 5 bases and 5 bases, with 10 bases remaining between them. CDR3 length equals 14 residues. Looked up from germline, CDR1 is SGHTA and CDR2 is FQGTGA. The CDR3: CASSTGTHNSPLHF. The CDR3 DNA sequence: TGTGCCAGCAGCACCGGGACACATAATTCACCCCTCCACTTT.

This clone has a handful of counts. The chain has TRBV11-2 and TRBJ1-4, with 8 bases aligning to TRBD1. Germline V gives CDR1 SGHAT, CDR2 FQNNGV. CDR3 length equals 14 residues. Trimming cost V 3 bases and J 7 bases; bases outside gene matches: 4. CDR3 sequence (DNA): TGTGCCAGCAGCTTTCAGGGGGCAAGTGAAAAACTGTTTTTT. Translated, it gives CASSFQGASEKLFF.

V and J are TRBV7-9 and TRBJ1-1, with a tentative D call TRBD1 (5 bases). CDR3 length: 14 amino acids. V was cut by 4 bases and J by 6 bases, with 15 bases left in between. CDR1 is SEHNR and CDR2 is FQNEAQ in the germline V gene (reference sequence). The CDR3 loop is CASSSFGTGAEAFF. CDR3 DNA sequence: TGTGCCAGCAGCTCCTTCGGGACGGGGGCTGAAGCTTTCTTT.

This clone was seen a handful of times. This sequence joins TRBV5-1 and TRBJ2-4, with 9 bases fitting TRBD1. J lost 1 base, V lost 4 bases, and 12 bases had no gene match. The length of the CDR3 is 18 residues. CDR1 is SGHRS and CDR2 is YFSETQ in the germline V gene. The CDR3 coding sequence is TGCGCCAGCAGCCCCGGGACAGGGTTTATGATTGCCAAAAACATTCAGTACTTC. It yields the protein CASSPGTGFMIAKNIQYF.